The present TCR beta chain was sequenced within a study of T cell changes during pregnancy in multiple sclerosis. Germline CDR1 is SGHRS and CDR2 is YFSETQ. J lost 0 bases, V lost 2 bases, and 4 bases had no gene match. This CDR3 has 16 residues. The repertoire was sequenced with immunoSEQ multiplex PCR; TCRdb's copy has only in-frame clones and lacks some. The profile shows 50,000 or so clones, approximately 90% of them singletons. V is TRBV5-1 and J is TRBJ1-5; 8 bases agree with TRBD1. This sample comprised CD4+ T cells from peripheral blood mononuclear cells, obtained before pregnancy. The receptor was isolated from a female donor with multiple sclerosis, enrolled in a pregnancy study. The CDR3 spells CASSFKTGVSNQPQHF. CDR3 in DNA: TGCGCCAGCAGCTTCAAGACAGGGGTTAGCAATCAGCCCCAGCATTTT.